This T cell receptor beta chain was retrieved from a study of tissue T cells after allogeneic stem cell transplantation (dated by TCRdb to 2021 to 2024). Context from the whole study: If a tissue had multiple samples, a pathologist reviewed H&E sections so that samples with histologically apparent lymphocytes got priority for sequencing. The study profiled TCR beta repertoires in many tissues obtained from research autopsies of patients with and without GVHD, and also in mouse models of GVHD. The human arm was a prospective observational study without blinding or randomization.

Library preparation was by the immunoSEQ multiplex PCR assay. TCRbeta CDR3 sequencing was performed at survey depth by Adaptive Biotechnologies, and CDR3 sequences, V/J genes, productive frequency and template counts were reported. TCR beta CDR3 regions were amplified from genomic DNA instead of RNA. The source study handled its data this way. Jensen-Shannon divergence was used to quantify pairwise repertoire overlap between tissues, with a value of 1 meaning complete divergence and a value of 0 meaning identical repertoires. Tissues were grouped by single-linkage agglomerative hierarchical clustering of pairwise JSD values, and the clustering results were shown as dendrograms. All patient samples were analyzed with GLIPH2 using simulation_depth 1000, kmer_min_depth 3 and cdr3_length_cutoff 8, and only groups containing more than two unique CDR3s were kept. A standardized tissue-overlap score was generated by extrapolating Jaccard GLIPH-group overlap across patients to a standard repertoire size of 1000 clones. Linear mixed-effect models, with tissue included as a fixed effect and individual included as a random effect, were used to assess associations of diversity with clinical or experimental variables. TCRdb re-hosts the immuneACCESS table, in-frame sequences only. Its copies lack some clones; in the studies checked, an unresolved V gene accounts for under half of them, and the cause for the rest is not known. V, J and clone size reflect that table, while D and trimming were determined from the DNA. Present in this sample are about 6,300 clones, around three quarters of which were seen just once. More than 6.5% of the sample is taken by the ten largest.

Cut back by 5 bases and 9 bases, the V and J ends lie 22 bases apart. CDR1 is given as LNHNV and CDR2 as YYDKDF, both from the germline V gene (reference sequence). Reading from cysteine to phenylalanine, the CDR3 counts 15 amino acids. Only the CDR3 DNA is retained, 45 bases long and in frame from the first base. Points the paper makes about the study in general: In both patients and mice, only a limited portion of the TCR repertoire detected in tissues was captured by blood and spleen T cells. Within patients, how anatomically similar tissues were was a major factor shaping TCR repertoire composition, regardless of disease or transplant status. The patient cohort was small and clinically heterogeneous, and sampling depth was acknowledged as a limitation. Only a few T cell clones appeared in more than one patient, yet motif-based clustering showed tissue-specific repertoire signatures that were shared between patients. The study did not determine which tissue TCRs were alloreactive or antigen-specific, and some clones might have been persisting host cells. No blood samples were available for the non-GVHD comparator patients.

About this clone itself: This receptor's antigen is unknown. Base-call qualities are not available, and no considerably larger clone is one nucleotide away.

The sample's time point label, in plain terms: human tissue collected at research (rapid) autopsy. For comparison, three non-HCT patients with other cancers were selected retrospectively, each having at least five GI tract samples and no known GI disease at death. Autopsy tissues included GI sites from esophagus to rectum, liver, skin and lymphoid organs including spleen, after a median post-mortem interval of 9.75 hours. Autopsy specimens were bisected, with one portion flash-frozen in liquid nitrogen and the remainder formalin-fixed, and GI outer muscle layers were removed. Genomic DNA was extracted from frozen tissues using the Mag-Bind Blood & Tissue DNA HDQ 96 Kit on a Chemagic 360 or the DNeasy Blood & Tissue Kit. Because of concern about red blood cell contamination, the extracted DNA went through further purification with the Genomic DNA Clean & Concentrator-25 kit.

The sequence joins TRBV15 to TRBJ2-5; the D region is possibly TRBD1 or TRBD2, each matching across 6 bases. The sample consisted of tissue from the rectum, taken at autopsy. The receptor's source is a woman aged 18 to 55 with breast cancer. The sequenced DNA is TGTGCCACCAGCGGAGGGACGGGGACAAAAATGGCCCAGTACTTC. This gives the protein CATSGGTGTKMAQYF.